This is a list of T cell receptor beta chains from one sample in a study of T cell repertoires in cytomegalovirus infection. TCRdb itself ran the reads through MiXCR, one entry per CDR3 protein. The profile covers fewer than 350,000 distinct CDR3 sequences, with 17% appearing a single time and 12% taken by the ten largest. Sequencing was done on a sample of PBMCs. The source of these receptors is a human donor in good health (CMV status not recorded). Some clones in this sample may be carry-over from other donors' samples. Both conserved end residues are part of each CDR3.

cdr3_aa: CASSLRGPGTTLEQFF; v_call: TRBV7-9; j_call: TRBJ2-1; cdr3_length: 16
cdr3_aa: CASSPSMNTEAFF; v_call: TRBV28; j_call: TRBJ1-1; cdr3_length: 13
cdr3_aa: CASSVTTGIGGMKAFF; v_call: TRBV7-3; j_call: TRBJ1-1; cdr3_length: 16
cdr3_aa: CASSRENEKLFF; v_call: TRBV2; j_call: TRBJ1-4; cdr3_length: 12
cdr3_aa: CASSLTLRDSPLHF; v_call: TRBV7-2; j_call: TRBJ1-6; cdr3_length: 14
cdr3_aa: CSARPWDSYPTDTQYF; v_call: TRBV20-1; j_call: TRBJ2-3; cdr3_length: 16
cdr3_aa: CASSLARAGNEKLFF; v_call: TRBV7-8; j_call: TRBJ1-4; cdr3_length: 15
cdr3_aa: CSVPDGSPYEKLFF; v_call: TRBV20-1; j_call: TRBJ1-4; cdr3_length: 14
cdr3_aa: CASSWETGTTYEQYF; v_call: TRBV6-6; j_call: TRBJ2-7; cdr3_length: 15
cdr3_aa: CASSRQPGQYNEQFF; v_call: TRBV4-2; j_call: TRBJ2-1; cdr3_length: 15
cdr3_aa: CSARDQTRASPLHF; v_call: TRBV20-1; j_call: TRBJ1-6; cdr3_length: 14
cdr3_aa: CASSQTPGTAHEQYF; v_call: TRBV4-1; j_call: TRBJ2-7; cdr3_length: 15
cdr3_aa: CASSLRRQGHIGTEAFF; v_call: TRBV7-9; j_call: TRBJ1-1; cdr3_length: 17
cdr3_aa: CASSDPGGQGTGELFF; v_call: TRBV6-1; j_call: TRBJ2-2; cdr3_length: 16
cdr3_aa: CASTVKLGTEAFF; v_call: TRBV2; j_call: TRBJ1-1; cdr3_length: 13
cdr3_aa: CASSQVRYMNTEAFF; v_call: TRBV4-3; j_call: TRBJ1-1; cdr3_length: 15
cdr3_aa: CASSYSTSLASSTDTQYF; v_call: TRBV6-2/TRBV6-3; j_call: TRBJ2-3; cdr3_length: 18
cdr3_aa: CASSQTGGGNYGYTF; v_call: TRBV4-3; j_call: TRBJ1-2; cdr3_length: 15
cdr3_aa: CASSPTGGADFYEQYF; v_call: TRBV7-6; j_call: TRBJ2-7; cdr3_length: 16
cdr3_aa: CSARNRPTNEKLFF; v_call: TRBV20-1; j_call: TRBJ1-4; cdr3_length: 14
cdr3_aa: CASSSGQISNQPQHF; v_call: TRBV5-8; j_call: TRBJ1-5; cdr3_length: 15
cdr3_aa: CASSPPGRNQPQHF; v_call: TRBV27; j_call: TRBJ1-5; cdr3_length: 14
cdr3_aa: CASSRGRADTQYF; v_call: TRBV7-2; j_call: TRBJ2-3; cdr3_length: 13
cdr3_aa: CASSPGTASSGANVLTF; v_call: TRBV5-1; j_call: TRBJ2-6; cdr3_length: 17
cdr3_aa: CASSQQGIGEKLFF; v_call: TRBV6-1; j_call: TRBJ1-4; cdr3_length: 14
cdr3_aa: CASSEKGGLATNEKLFF; v_call: TRBV6-1; j_call: TRBJ1-4; cdr3_length: 17
cdr3_aa: CASSFGTAQETQYF; v_call: TRBV7-2; j_call: TRBJ2-5; cdr3_length: 14
cdr3_aa: CASSTNTGPEQFF; v_call: TRBV7-3; j_call: TRBJ2-1; cdr3_length: 13
cdr3_aa: CASGFLGERTYEQYF; v_call: TRBV12-5; j_call: TRBJ2-7; cdr3_length: 15
cdr3_aa: CASRTGQNQETQYF; v_call: TRBV2; j_call: TRBJ2-5; cdr3_length: 14
cdr3_aa: CASSEQDSVNQPQHF; v_call: TRBV7-6; j_call: TRBJ1-5; cdr3_length: 15
cdr3_aa: CASSLQGGDSPLHF; v_call: TRBV27; j_call: TRBJ1-6; cdr3_length: 14
cdr3_aa: CASSHNNEQFF; v_call: TRBV7-9; j_call: TRBJ2-1; cdr3_length: 11
cdr3_aa: CASSTGSLGEKLFF; v_call: TRBV18; j_call: TRBJ1-4; cdr3_length: 14
cdr3_aa: CSARQSDSNQPQHF; v_call: TRBV20-1; j_call: TRBJ1-5; cdr3_length: 14
cdr3_aa: CASRQGQEAEAFF; v_call: TRBV28; j_call: TRBJ1-1; cdr3_length: 13
cdr3_aa: CASSQDRIYGYTF; v_call: TRBV18; j_call: TRBJ1-2; cdr3_length: 13
cdr3_aa: CASSSTGGNYGYTF; v_call: TRBV12-3/TRBV12-4; j_call: TRBJ1-2; cdr3_length: 14
cdr3_aa: CASSLLASNQPQHF; v_call: TRBV7-2; j_call: TRBJ1-5; cdr3_length: 14
cdr3_aa: CSVIWGQLNTEAFF; v_call: TRBV29-1; j_call: TRBJ1-1; cdr3_length: 14
cdr3_aa: CASSQEYTDTGELFF; v_call: TRBV4-3; j_call: TRBJ2-2; cdr3_length: 15